A selection of T cell receptor beta chains follows, all from one sample in a study of regulatory T cells in long-lasting Graves disease. TCRdb reprocessed the multiplex PCR reads via MiXCR and lists one record per CDR3 protein. The table records over 500,000 distinct CDR3 sequences, around 15% of them present only once. These records were also assigned to another study, of T cells in Graves' hyperthyroidism and ophthalmopathy.

Source: peripheral blood mononuclear cells (PBMCs), taken at new diagnosis, from a patient treated with antithyroid drugs. The receptors come from a young woman with Graves disease. The CDR3 runs from the conserved cysteine through the conserved F or W. D genes are given only for firm matches. Rows may omit the clone size; those that give it use once, few, many or a size class.

size,D,J,V,CDR3,DNA
NA,TRBD1,TRBJ1-5,TRBV20-1,CSASLYRGFNQPQHF,TGCAGTGCTAGCCTGTACAGGGGCTTTAATCAGCCCCAGCATTTT
many,NA,TRBJ1-3,TRBV6-1,CASSEPGLSSGNTIYF,TGTGCCAGCAGTGAACCAGGACTGTCCTCTGGAAACACCATATATTTT
many,TRBD2,TRBJ2-1,TRBV20-1,CSARRLAGNHPEQFF,TGCAGTGCTAGAAGACTAGCGGGCAACCACCCTGAGCAGTTCTTC
many,TRBD1,TRBJ1-2,TRBV6-5,CASSYSDRGGGYTF,TGTGCCAGCAGTTACTCCGACAGGGGGGGCGGCTACACCTTC
many,NA,TRBJ1-1,TRBV2,CASSPQGTGEAFF,TGTGCCAGCAGCCCCCAGGGGACGGGGGAAGCTTTCTTT
NA,NA,TRBJ1-2,TRBV29-1,CSVPRTVGYTF,TGCAGCGTACCTCGGACAGTCGGCTACACCTTC
NA,TRBD1,TRBJ2-7,TRBV6-1,CASTDRGGEQYF,TGTGCCAGCACGGACAGGGGTGGCGAGCAGTACTTC
many,NA,TRBJ1-1,TRBV7-2,CASSLEGMGITEAFF,TGTGCCAGCAGCTTAGAGGGGATGGGGATCACTGAAGCTTTCTTT
many,NA,TRBJ1-1,TRBV6-1,CASSSRVPGNTEAFF,TGTGCCAGCAGCAGCCGGGTGCCCGGTAACACTGAAGCTTTCTTT
few,NA,TRBJ1-6,TRBV30,CAWSGWADSPLHF,TGTGCCTGGAGTGGTTGGGCTGATTCACCCCTCCACTTT
many,TRBD1,TRBJ1-4,TRBV2,CASSPGTGGEKLFF,TGTGCCAGCAGTCCCGGGACAGGGGGTGAAAAACTGTTTTTT
NA,NA,TRBJ1-5,TRBV6-1,CASRKQAPQPQHF,TGTGCCAGCAGGAAACAGGCCCCTCAGCCCCAGCATTTT
NA,NA,TRBJ2-7,TRBV20-1,CSGLGEVIYEQYF,TGCAGTGGCTTGGGGGAGGTGATCTACGAGCAGTACTTC
NA,TRBD1,TRBJ1-2,TRBV2,CASSQEGAYGYTF,TGTGCCAGCAGTCAAGAGGGGGCTTATGGCTACACCTTC
few,NA,TRBJ1-5,TRBV3-1,CASSQGSGQPQHF,TGTGCCAGCAGCCAAGGGTCCGGACAGCCCCAGCATTTT
many,NA,TRBJ2-3,TRBV2,CASSMGGSDTQYF,TGTGCCAGCAGTATGGGGGGCTCAGATACGCAGTATTTT
NA,NA,TRBJ2-1,TRBV29-1,CSVVPPKQGIPSYNEQFF,TGCAGCGTTGTACCCCCGAAACAGGGTATACCTTCGTACAATGAGCAGTTCTTC
many,NA,TRBJ1-4,TRBV27,CASSFAGGEKLFF,TGTGCCAGCAGTTTCGCGGGGGGTGAAAAACTGTTTTTT
many,TRBD1,TRBJ2-7,TRBV12-3/TRBV12-4,CASSSDRAYEQYF,TGTGCCAGCAGCTCGGACAGGGCCTACGAGCAGTACTTC
NA,NA,TRBJ1-3,TRBV18,CASSPSSQGRSGNTIYF,TGTGCCAGCTCACCAAGTTCCCAGGGAAGGTCTGGAAACACCATATATTTT
NA,NA,TRBJ1-5,TRBV20-1,CSANRVPPQPQHF,TGCAGTGCTAATCGAGTCCCGCCGCAGCCCCAGCATTTT
few,TRBD1,TRBJ1-1,TRBV20-1,CSATRTGVNTEAFF,TGCAGTGCTACCCGGACAGGGGTTAACACTGAAGCTTTCTTT
few,NA,TRBJ1-4,TRBV5-1,CASSLGEDSFEKLFF,TGCGCCAGCAGCTTAGGAGAGGACAGCTTCGAAAAACTGTTTTTT
many,NA,TRBJ1-3,TRBV6-9,CASSYSAGTSYIYF,TGTGCCAGCAGTTACAGCGCCGGGACTTCTTACATATATTTT
many,TRBD1,TRBJ2-1,TRBV20-1,CSALNSDRVNEQFF,TGCAGTGCTTTAAACTCCGACAGGGTTAATGAGCAGTTCTTC
few,NA,TRBJ1-6,TRBV20-1,CSARPAGENNSPLHF,TGCAGTGCTAGGCCCGCCGGGGAAAATAATTCACCCCTCCACTTT
many,NA,TRBJ2-2,TRBV10-2,CASRHTGELFF,TGCGCCAGCAGGCACACCGGGGAGCTGTTTTTT
NA,NA,TRBJ2-7,TRBV4-1,CASSQVTGREQYF,TGCGCCAGCAGCCAAGTAACCGGGCGCGAGCAGTACTTC
few,NA,TRBJ1-5,TRBV20-1,CSVSGIDQPQHF,TGCAGTGTCTCAGGGATTGATCAGCCCCAGCATTTT
NA,NA,TRBJ2-7,TRBV14,CASSNFREQYF,TGTGCCAGCAGCAACTTCAGGGAGCAGTACTTC
many,TRBD1,TRBJ1-1,TRBV7-2,CASSFQGANTEAFF,TGTGCCAGCAGCTTCCAGGGGGCGAACACTGAAGCTTTCTTT
NA,TRBD2,TRBJ2-1,TRBV13,CASSLPRENAYNEQFF,TGTGCCAGCAGCTTACCGCGGGAGAATGCCTACAATGAGCAGTTCTTC
NA,NA,TRBJ2-5,TRBV9,CASSGFYMGETQYF,TGTGCCAGCAGCGGCTTTTACATGGGGGAGACCCAGTACTTC
many,NA,TRBJ1-1,TRBV6-5,CASSYSRGRGTEAFF,TGTGCCAGCAGTTACTCTCGGGGGCGCGGCACTGAAGCTTTCTTT
many,TRBD2,TRBJ2-3,TRBV20-1,CSATISTSGTDTQYF,TGCAGTGCTACTATTTCGACTAGCGGCACAGATACGCAGTATTTT
NA,TRBD1,TRBJ2-6,TRBV30,CAQGQAGANVLTF,TGTGCCCAGGGACAGGCCGGGGCCAACGTCCTGACTTTC
many,NA,TRBJ2-5,TRBV2,CASRGEETQYF,TGTGCCAGCCGAGGAGAGGAGACCCAGTACTTC
NA,TRBD1,TRBJ2-2,TRBV10-3,CAISTGTGGPGELFF,TGTGCCATCAGCACCGGGACAGGGGGCCCCGGGGAGCTGTTTTTT
many,NA,TRBJ1-2,TRBV7-9,CASSLSLRQVRYGYTF,TGTGCCAGCAGCTTATCTCTCCGACAGGTCCGCTATGGCTACACCTTC
NA,NA,TRBJ2-4,TRBV6-1,CASSEGSKNIQYF,TGTGCCAGCAGTGAGGGATCCAAAAACATTCAGTACTTC
many,NA,TRBJ1-1,TRBV6-1,CASAPVLLNTEAFF,TGTGCCAGCGCGCCGGTCCTTCTGAACACTGAAGCTTTCTTT
NA,NA,TRBJ2-2,TRBV20-1,CSASSPYRFGELFF,TGCAGTGCTAGTTCACCCTACCGTTTTGGGGAGCTGTTTTTT
few,NA,TRBJ2-1,TRBV29-1,CSVVPNNEQFF,TGCAGCGTTGTTCCCAACAATGAGCAGTTCTTC
NA,NA,TRBJ2-7,TRBV6-1,CASRSPRLSYEQYF,TGTGCCAGCAGATCTCCCAGACTCTCCTACGAGCAGTACTTC
few,TRBD1,TRBJ2-1,TRBV6-1,CATRDRAYNEQFF,TGTGCCACCCGGGACAGGGCCTACAATGAGCAGTTCTTC
many,TRBD2,TRBJ2-1,TRBV6-1,CASTGLAGVREQFF,TGTGCCAGCACCGGACTAGCGGGAGTTCGTGAGCAGTTCTTC
NA,TRBD2,TRBJ2-1,TRBV9,CASSESGGNSNEQFF,TGTGCCAGCAGCGAATCGGGAGGCAATTCCAATGAGCAGTTCTTC
few,TRBD2,TRBJ2-5,TRBV7-9,CASRGLAGGQETQYF,TGTGCCAGCAGGGGACTAGCGGGAGGCCAAGAGACCCAGTACTTC
few,NA,TRBJ2-5,TRBV20-1,CSANAQGGAVRETQYF,TGCAGTGCCAACGCACAGGGAGGGGCCGTCCGAGAGACCCAGTACTTC
many,NA,TRBJ2-7,TRBV20-1,CSAVDRGEQYF,TGCAGTGCCGTTGATAGGGGCGAGCAGTACTTC
NA,NA,TRBJ2-4,TRBV5-5,CASSLVADLAKNIQYF,TGTGCCAGCAGCTTGGTGGCGGATCTAGCCAAAAACATTCAGTACTTC
many,NA,TRBJ1-5,TRBV29-1,CSVFQGGNQPQHF,TGCAGCGTTTTCCAGGGCGGCAATCAGCCCCAGCATTTT
NA,NA,TRBJ1-1,TRBV19,CASSPIANTEAFF,TGTGCCAGTAGCCCAATAGCGAACACTGAAGCTTTCTTT
NA,NA,TRBJ2-5,TRBV5-1,CASSPQEGRFETQYF,TGCGCCAGCAGCCCTCAGGAAGGGAGGTTTGAGACCCAGTACTTC
many,NA,TRBJ1-2,TRBV2,CASRGDRPSYTF,TGTGCCAGCAGGGGGGACCGACCGAGCTACACCTTC